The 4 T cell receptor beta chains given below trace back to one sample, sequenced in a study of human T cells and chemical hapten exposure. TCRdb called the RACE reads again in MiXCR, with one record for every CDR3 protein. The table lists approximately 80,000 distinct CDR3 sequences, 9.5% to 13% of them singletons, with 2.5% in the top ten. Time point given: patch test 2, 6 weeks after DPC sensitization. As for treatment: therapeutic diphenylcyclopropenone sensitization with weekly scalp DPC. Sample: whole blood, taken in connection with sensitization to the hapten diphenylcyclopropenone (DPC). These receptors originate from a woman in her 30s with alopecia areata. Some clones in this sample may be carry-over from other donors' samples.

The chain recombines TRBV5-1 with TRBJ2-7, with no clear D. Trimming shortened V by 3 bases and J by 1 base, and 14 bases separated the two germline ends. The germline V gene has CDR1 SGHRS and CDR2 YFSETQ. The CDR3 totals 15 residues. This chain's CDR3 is CASSSGVLGSYEQYF. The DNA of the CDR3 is TGCGCCAGCAGCTCCGGAGTATTGGGGTCCTACGAGCAGTACTTC.

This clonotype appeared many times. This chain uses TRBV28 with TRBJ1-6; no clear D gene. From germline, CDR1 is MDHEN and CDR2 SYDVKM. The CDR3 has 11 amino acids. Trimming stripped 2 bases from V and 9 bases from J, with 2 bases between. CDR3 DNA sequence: TGTGCCAGCAGTTTAGCTTCACCCCTCCACTTT. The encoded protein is CASSLASPLHF. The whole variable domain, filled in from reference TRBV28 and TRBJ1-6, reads DVKVTQSSRYLVKRTGEKVFLECVQDMDHENMFWYRQDPGLGLRLIYFSYDVKMKEKGDIPEGYSVSREKKERFSLILESASTNQTSMYLCASSLASPLHFGNGTRLTVT.

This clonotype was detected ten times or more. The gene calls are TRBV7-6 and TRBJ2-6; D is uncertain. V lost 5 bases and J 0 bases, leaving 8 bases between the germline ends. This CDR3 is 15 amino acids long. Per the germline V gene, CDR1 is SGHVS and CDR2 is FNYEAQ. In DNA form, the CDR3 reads TGTGCCAGCAGCCTAAGTAGCTCTGGGGCCAACGTCCTGACTTTC. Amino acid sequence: CASSLSSSGANVLTF.

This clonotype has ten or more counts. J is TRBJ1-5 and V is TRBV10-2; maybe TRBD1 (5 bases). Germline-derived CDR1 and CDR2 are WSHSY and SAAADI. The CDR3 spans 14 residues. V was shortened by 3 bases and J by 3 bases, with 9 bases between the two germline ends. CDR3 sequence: CASSDQGPNQPQHF. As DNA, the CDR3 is TGCGCCAGCAGTGACCAGGGTCCCAATCAGCCCCAGCATTTT.